This T cell receptor (beta chain) comes out of a study of vaccination effects on CD4 cells after COVID-19. This clone was detected only once. Its antigen is still unknown. Under the ViraFEST assay, PBMC were stimulated with viral peptide pools so that antigen-specific CD4+ T cells expanded. Sequencing was performed afterwards. Cultured cells yielded isolated CD4+ T cells after 10 days. Nucleocapsid antibodies stayed negative before and after vaccination, showing no earlier SARS-CoV-2 infection. Half-medium changes using IL-2 medium occurred on days 3 and 7. This CDR3 comprises 16 residues. Germline lookup yields CDR1 LGHDT and CDR2 YNNKEL (reference sequence). V gave up 4 bases and J gave up 2 bases; unmatched junction bases: 8. Study-level results: Early post-infection timepoints were absent, and convalescent patients were few.

Produced via immunoSEQ multiplex PCR; TCRdb's table is partial and in-frame only. The top ten hold around 12% of the sample, which has over 7,500 clones, approximately 72% seen once. The chain has TRBV3-1 (or the pseudogene TRBV3-2) and TRBJ2-7, with 10 bases that match TRBD2. The origin of this receptor is a human donor who received a COVID-19 vaccine. This material consisted of CD4+ T cells from PBMCs cultured with HCoV-229E spike peptides, taken before COVID-19 vaccination. The CDR3 loop is CASSREGTSEPYEQYF. In DNA form, the CDR3 reads TGTGCCAGCAGCCGAGAGGGGACTAGCGAGCCCTACGAGCAGTACTTC.